This entry is about one TCR beta chain. The antigen remains undetermined. These data belong to a study of PD-L1 blockade in urothelial cancer. Across the study: Earlier, patients had received 0 to 3 chemotherapy regimens.

The CDR3 sequence is 20 residues long. V shed 0 bases, J shed 2 bases, and the junction held 18 bases outside the gene matches. Study-wide points: Clonality of blood TCR below the median before treatment predicted better survival. Durable-benefit patients had greater expansion of tumor-associated blood clones at 3 weeks.

The method was immunoSEQ multiplex PCR; TCRdb's version includes in-frame clones alone and lacks a portion of them. Here the sample spans fewer than 60,000 clones, approximately 80% being singletons. As to time point: pretreatment peripheral blood. The material was PBMCs, obtained around atezolizumab (anti-PD-L1) treatment. This chain joins TRBV5-3 and TRBJ2-3; TRBD1 aligns across 7 bases. TRBV5-3 is assigned to the ORF class and has an uncertain function. The TCR was taken from a man between 50 and 59 years old with urothelial cancer. The CDR3 sequence: CARSLGDSTRPIRFTDTQYF. The CDR3 DNA reads as TGTGCCAGAAGCTTGGGGGACAGTACTCGGCCTATTCGATTCACAGATACGCAGTATTTT.